This record looks at one T cell receptor (beta chain) sequence and its context. It lacks a known antigen. Per-nucleotide qualities are absent, and no much larger clonotype sits a single base away. Library generation was performed with 5' RACE. Sequencing relied on an Illumina MiSeq. TCRdb applied fastp at Q25 and MiXCR to the public reads, then kept only in-frame beta chains. Rows with one shared CDR3 protein collapse into an entry with the most common genes and DNA. This sample holds some 43,000 distinct CDR3 sequences; approximately 19% were observed only once. The ten largest clonotypes hold more than 2.5% of the sample. Deletion took 4 bases off V and 6 bases off J, with a span of 9 bases between the germline ends. The CDR3 covers 11 residues, taking in both the cysteine and the phenylalanine. The only DNA kept is the CDR3, 33 bases in frame from the first base. In the germline V gene, CDR1 corresponds to SQVTM and CDR2 to ANQGSEA.

The data are from a study of chronic HIV infection and antiretroviral therapy (dated by TCRdb to between 2014 and 2017). The chain employs TRBV29-1 and TRBJ1-2, with TRBD1 tentatively as D gene (5 bases match). The receptor comes from an adult who had HIV and had not received antiretroviral therapy, or was an uninfected healthy control (not recorded which). Sequencing was done on a sample of peripheral blood. The base sequence is TGCAGCGTTGTGGCAGGGAATGGCTACACCTTC. The translation is CSVVAGNGYTF.